This T cell receptor beta chain originates from a study of T-cell reconstitution after alpha-beta-depleted transplantation in children (dated by TCRdb to 2016 to 2017). Looking at the study overall: T-cell immune reconstitution after TCRalphabeta/CD19-depleted allogeneic hematopoietic cell transplantation in children was quantitatively tracked in the study by means of TCR repertoire profiling. On the study overall, not on this receptor specifically: The frequencies of hyperexpanded clones fell over the following months, and after one year, T-cell counts and TCRbeta diversity were mostly attributed to newly produced T cells. Apparently early alphabetaT-cell count recovery about two months after transplant reportedly relied on only several hundred rapidly expanded clones derived from non-depleted graft cells. In some patients, the high TCRbeta diversity seen at day 60 was put down to recipient T cells and intrathymic progenitors that had survived conditioning.

Preparation of the library involved PCR. Data came from an Illumina HiSeq 2500. To normalize quantification of the TCRbeta repertoire, the TCR libraries were built with molecular barcoding that relied on unique molecular identifiers. Using fastp at Q25 and MiXCR, TCRdb reprocessed the public reads and kept productive beta chains. Each entry merges the rows of one CDR3 protein and shows their most common DNA and genes. The sample includes about a million distinct CDR3 sequences, with under 30% observed a single time. 28% of the sample comes from the top ten. Interpreted using the paper, the treatment or condition label stands for: allogeneic hematopoietic cell transplantation with graft depleted of TCRalphabeta T cells and CD19 B cells. The transplant recipients were children given TCRalphabeta/CD19-depleted allogeneic hematopoietic cell grafts. Based on the germline V gene, the CDR1 and CDR2 sequences are SGHVS and FQNEAQ. From the cysteine up to the phenylalanine, the CDR3 has a length of 16 residues. Left in the record is the CDR3 DNA by itself, 48 bases read in frame from the first base. After removal of 3 bases from V and 5 bases from J, the junction retains 10 bases not matched to a gene.

About this clonotype itself: The antigen it recognizes is unknown. Nothing much larger sits one base from this clone, and base qualities are not available.

The clonotype was recovered from a boy younger than two who had a stem cell transplant for SCID, so the T cells may come from the graft donor. The rearrangement joined TRBV7-8 to TRBJ2-3; the central 8 bases match TRBD2. Source: PBMCs, mostly from graft donor cells, taken 360 days after TCRalphabeta/CD19-depleted stem cell transplant. The CDR3 region: CASSLVGLVELDTQYF. The nucleotides read TGTGCCAGCAGCTTGGTGGGACTAGTTGAGTTAGATACGCAGTATTTT.